This T cell receptor (beta chain) was retrieved from a study of tumor and adjacent non-tumor tissue in lung cancer. Three rounds of nested PCR, following a modified ARM-PCR protocol, produced the TCRbeta library. MiXCR was run by TCRdb on the multiplex PCR reads, yielding one entry per CDR3 protein. The data show roughly 82,000 distinct CDR3 sequences, 75% to 85% seen once. This sample's RNA came from whole unsorted tissue. This non-tumor lung sample came from over 3 cm beyond the tumor edge. In regard to this clonotype: What it binds is unknown.

General study results and limits: In normal lung, the top 100 clones were significantly more dominant than in tumor.

The CDR3 totals 16 residues. Sequencing input: distant non-tumor lung tissue. This TCR came from a woman between 45 and 65 years old with non-small cell lung cancer. J is TRBJ2-7 and V is TRBV12-3 or TRBV12-4, with TRBD1 matching 7 bases. The CDR3 DNA reads TGTGTCACCAGTTTAGCGCTAAGGGGGCTGGAAAACGAGCAGTACTTC. Encoded protein: CVTSLALRGLENEQYF.